This T cell receptor (beta chain) was sequenced for a study of OX40 agonist ivuxolimab in advanced cancers. Study-wide points: Which antigen the expanded peripheral T cells recognized is unknown. The mean number of expanded clones was higher in CD8+ T cells than in CD4+.

The CDR3 runs to 15 residues. CDR1 is MNHNY, CDR2 SVGAGI, per germline (reference sequence). The junction had 8 bases not matched to a gene; V was cut back by 7 bases and J by 0 bases. With regard to this clone: As yet, its antigen is unknown.

Data came from immunoSEQ multiplex PCR; TCRdb stores just in-frame clones and leaves some out. The sample consists of 40,000 to 65,000 clones, almost 85% of them appearing once. The rearrangement joins TRBV6-6 to TRBJ1-2, with TRBD1 matching over 7 bases. The sequencing used CD4+ or CD8+ T cells sorted from blood, collected in a trial of the OX40 agonist ivuxolimab. The sequence was collected from an adult with an advanced solid tumor such as melanoma, head and neck, liver or kidney cancer. The CDR3 DNA follows: TGTGCCAGCACCCTGACAGGGAAGACTAACTATGGCTACACCTTC. Translated, it gives CASTLTGKTNYGYTF.